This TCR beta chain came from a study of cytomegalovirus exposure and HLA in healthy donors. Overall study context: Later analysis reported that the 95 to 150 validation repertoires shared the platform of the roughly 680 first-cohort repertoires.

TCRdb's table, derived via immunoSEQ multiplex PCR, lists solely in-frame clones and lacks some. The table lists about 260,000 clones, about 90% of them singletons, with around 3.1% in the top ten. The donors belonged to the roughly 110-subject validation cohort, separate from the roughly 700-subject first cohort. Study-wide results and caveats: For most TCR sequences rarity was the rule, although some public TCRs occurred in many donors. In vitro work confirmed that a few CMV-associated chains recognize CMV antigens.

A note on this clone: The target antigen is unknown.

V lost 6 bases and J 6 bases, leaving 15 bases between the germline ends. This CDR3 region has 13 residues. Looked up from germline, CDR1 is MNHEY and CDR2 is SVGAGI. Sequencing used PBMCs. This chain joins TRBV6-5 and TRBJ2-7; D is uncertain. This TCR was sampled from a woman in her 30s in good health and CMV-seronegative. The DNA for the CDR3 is TGTGCCAGCAGCCCTCCCACCCTCTCCGAGCAGTACTTC. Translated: CASSPPTLSEQYF.